This T cell receptor (beta chain) is from a study of graft-versus-host responses after intestinal transplantation. Study information: Multivisceral, liver-intestinal, or isolated intestinal grafts were transplanted into recipients. Anti-thymocyte globulin induction, then tacrolimus and steroids for two to four years, went to all recipients. Broader study findings: Maximum circulating GvH clone levels tracked with early post-transplant HvG decreases.

Clones were sequenced by immunoSEQ multiplex PCR, and TCRdb holds only the in-frame ones, with some missing. The sample records about 88,000 clones, 80% to 95% being singletons. With regard to this clone: Its antigen is unidentified.

The CDR3 totals 12 residues. Germline CDR1 reads SGHNT; CDR2 reads YENEEA. V was cut by 1 base and J by 8 bases, with 8 bases left in between. The sample in question was unstimulated CD4+ T cells sorted from spleen or lymph node cells, obtained before transplant. The source is a human donor who was the organ donor for an intestinal transplant. This sequence joins TRBV11-3 and TRBJ1-1, with D unclear. CDR3 nucleotide sequence: TGTGCCAGCAGCTTAGCCAGAACCGAAGCTTTCTTT. As protein: CASSLARTEAFF. The complete variable domain, with remaining parts taken from reference TRBV11-3 and TRBJ1-1, reads EAGVVQSPRYKIIEKKQPVAFWCNPISGHNTLYWYLQNLGQGPELLIRYENEEAVDDSQLPKDRFSAERLKGVDSTLKIQPAELGDSAVYLCASSLARTEAFFGQGTRLTVV.